This is a list of T cell receptor beta chains from one sample in a study of shared T cell receptors in the human thymus. Measured with immunoSEQ multiplex PCR; TCRdb has only the in-frame clones, and not every one. The table shows roughly 550,000 clones, with about 80% occurring only once. These data were also filed under a second study, of human thymus T cells.

Sequencing used thymocytes. The source of these receptors is a boy younger than two with a congenital heart defect. CDR3s include the opening cysteine and the closing phenylalanine or tryptophan. The D gene is left open where the match is weak. The size field is filled for only some rows; it gives once, few, many or a size class.

. TRBJ1-3 TRBV6-5 . CASSRGGSSGNTIYF TGTGCCAGCAGTCGCGGGGGGAGCTCTGGAAACACCATATATTTT
TRBD1 TRBJ1-5 TRBV15 . CATTPAPGQGFSNQPQHF TGTGCCACCACCCCAGCCCCGGGACAGGGTTTTAGCAATCAGCCCCAGCATTTT
. TRBJ2-1 TRBV21-1 once CASSKGPWGGRSYNEQFF TGTGCCAGCAGCAAAGGGCCCTGGGGAGGGCGCTCCTACAATGAGCAGTTCTTC
TRBD2 TRBJ2-5 TRBV29-1 . CSVAWMERELPETQYF TGCAGCGTTGCTTGGATGGAGCGGGAGTTACCGGAGACCCAGTACTTC
. TRBJ1-1 TRBV7-8 . CASSLVRRWRVTEAFF TGTGCCAGCAGCTTAGTTAGGCGGTGGAGGGTCACTGAAGCTTTCTTT
. TRBJ1-2 TRBV6-1 . CASSDDSLLVNYGYTF TGTGCCAGCAGTGACGACTCGTTGCTCGTCAACTATGGCTACACCTTC
TRBD1 TRBJ1-2 TRBV19 . CASSEDRALHYGYTF TGTGCCAGTAGCGAGGACAGGGCCCTCCACTATGGCTACACCTTC
. TRBJ1-5 TRBV12-5 . CASGLEEGYSNQPQHF TGTGCTAGTGGTTTGGAGGAGGGATATAGCAATCAGCCCCAGCATTTT
. TRBJ2-3 TRBV2 . CASSEIGVFSTHTDTQYF TGTGCCAGCAGTGAGATCGGGGTTTTCTCCACCCACACAGATACGCAGTATTTT
. TRBJ2-1 TRBV27 once CASSKTPLLRGEQFF TGTGCCAGCAGTAAGACCCCCCTCTTGCGCGGTGAGCAGTTCTTC
TRBD1 TRBJ1-2 TRBV29-1 . CNGTGKIYGYTF TGCAACGGGACAGGGAAAATCTATGGCTACACCTTC
. TRBJ2-7 TRBV5-4 . CASSFRGTVYEQYF TGTGCCAGCAGCTTCCGGGGGACAGTCTACGAGCAGTACTTC
TRBD1 TRBJ1-4 TRBV6-5 once CASTNGQGEKLFF TGTGCCAGCACCAACGGACAGGGTGAAAAACTGTTTTTT
. TRBJ1-3 TRBV27 few CASSPAQGGGNTIYF TGTGCCAGCAGTCCTGCACAGGGCGGTGGAAACACCATATATTTT
. TRBJ2-7 TRBV11-3 . CASSLDLRGRGYEQYF TGTGCCAGCAGCTTAGATCTAAGAGGGAGAGGTTACGAGCAGTACTTC
TRBD2 TRBJ2-1 TRBV5-1 . CASSLQTSGRSAAEQFF TGCGCCAGCAGCCTCCAGACTAGCGGGAGATCCGCAGCTGAGCAGTTCTTC
TRBD1 TRBJ2-7 TRBV6-5 once CASSLQQGAHEQYF TGTGCCAGCAGCCTTCAACAGGGGGCCCACGAGCAGTACTTC
. TRBJ2-1 TRBV29-1 . CSVEEVGGRSSYNEQFF TGCAGCGTTGAAGAAGTGGGCGGGCGGAGCTCCTACAATGAGCAGTTCTTC